This TCR beta chain was sequenced for a study of CD8 T cells in Susac syndrome. The study, taken as a whole, reports: Regarding the TCR sequencing and HLA analysis, the study admitted that a relatively small number of individuals were involved.

RNA in amounts of roughly 0.45 to 1 ug was reverse transcribed with random hexamers. TCRdb called the immunoSEQ multiplex PCR reads again in MiXCR, with one record for every CDR3 protein. The repertoire has about 130,000 distinct CDR3 sequences, 91% of them found once; the top ten carry about 0.23%. Worth noting for this clonotype: What it binds is not known.

Germline V gives CDR1 DFQATT, CDR2 SNEGSKA (reference sequence). Unmatched junction bases numbered 2, after V lost 0 bases and J lost 4 bases. CDR3 length: 14 amino acids. V gene TRBV20-1 combines with J gene TRBJ2-1; 8 bases map to TRBD2. Sequencing was carried out using CD8+ T cells from PBMCs. This receptor was taken from a human donor with multiple sclerosis. In nucleotides, the CDR3 is TGCAGTGCTAGAGAAACTAGCGGTTACAATGAGCAGTTCTTC. This sequence encodes CSARETSGYNEQFF.